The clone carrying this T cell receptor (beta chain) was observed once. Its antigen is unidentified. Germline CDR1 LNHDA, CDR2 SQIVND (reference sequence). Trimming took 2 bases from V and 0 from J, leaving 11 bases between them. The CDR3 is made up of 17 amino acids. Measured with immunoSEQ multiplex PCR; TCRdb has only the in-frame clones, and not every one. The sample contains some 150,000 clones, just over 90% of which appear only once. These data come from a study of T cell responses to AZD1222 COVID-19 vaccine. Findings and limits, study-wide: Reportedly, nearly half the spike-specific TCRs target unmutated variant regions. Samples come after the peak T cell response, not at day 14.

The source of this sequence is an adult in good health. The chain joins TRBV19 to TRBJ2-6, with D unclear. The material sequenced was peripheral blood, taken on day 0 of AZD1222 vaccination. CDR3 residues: CASSIWGVGSGANVLTF. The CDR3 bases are TGTGCCAGTAGTATATGGGGTGTCGGCTCTGGGGCCAACGTCCTGACTTTC.